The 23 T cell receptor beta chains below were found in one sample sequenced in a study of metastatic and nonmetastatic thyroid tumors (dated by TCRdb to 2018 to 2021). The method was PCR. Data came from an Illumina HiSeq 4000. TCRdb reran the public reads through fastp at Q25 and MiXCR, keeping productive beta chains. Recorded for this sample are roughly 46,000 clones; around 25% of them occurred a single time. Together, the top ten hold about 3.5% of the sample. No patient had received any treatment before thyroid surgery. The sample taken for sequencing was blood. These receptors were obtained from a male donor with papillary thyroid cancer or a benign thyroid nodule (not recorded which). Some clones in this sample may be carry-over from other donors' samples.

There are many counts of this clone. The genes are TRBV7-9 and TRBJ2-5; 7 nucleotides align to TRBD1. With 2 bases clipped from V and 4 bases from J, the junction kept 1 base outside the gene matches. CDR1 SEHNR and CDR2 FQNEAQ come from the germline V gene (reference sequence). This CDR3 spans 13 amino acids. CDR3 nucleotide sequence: TGTGCCAGCAGCTTAACAGGGGTAGAGACCCAGTACTTC. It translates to CASSLTGVETQYF.

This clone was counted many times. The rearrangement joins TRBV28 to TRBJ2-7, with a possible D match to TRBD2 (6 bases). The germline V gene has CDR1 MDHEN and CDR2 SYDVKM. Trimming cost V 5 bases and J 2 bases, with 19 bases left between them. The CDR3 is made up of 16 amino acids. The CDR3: CASSTPRAGRPYEQYF. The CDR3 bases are TGTGCCAGCAGTACCCCCCGCGCAGGGAGGCCCTACGAGCAGTACTTC.

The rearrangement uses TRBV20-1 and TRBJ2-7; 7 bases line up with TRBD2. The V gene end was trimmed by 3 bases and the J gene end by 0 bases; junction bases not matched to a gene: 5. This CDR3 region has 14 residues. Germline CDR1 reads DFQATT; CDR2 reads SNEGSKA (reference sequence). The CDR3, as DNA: TGCAGTGCTAGGGGTCTAGCGGACTCCTACGAGCAGTACTTC. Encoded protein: CSARGLADSYEQYF.

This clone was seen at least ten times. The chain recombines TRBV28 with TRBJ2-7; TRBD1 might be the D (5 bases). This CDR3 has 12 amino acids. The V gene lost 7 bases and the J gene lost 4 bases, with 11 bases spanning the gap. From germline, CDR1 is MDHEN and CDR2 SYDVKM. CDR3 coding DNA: TGTGCCAGCACGCAGGGCGGTTACGAGCAGTACTTC. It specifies CASTQGGYEQYF.

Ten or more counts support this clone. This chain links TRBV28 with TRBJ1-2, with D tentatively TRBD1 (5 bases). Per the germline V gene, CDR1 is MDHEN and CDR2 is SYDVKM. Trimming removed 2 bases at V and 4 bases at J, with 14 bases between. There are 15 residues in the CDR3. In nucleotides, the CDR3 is TGTGCCAGCAGTTTACAGTGGGGGGATACCTATGGCTACACCTTC. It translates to CASSLQWGDTYGYTF.

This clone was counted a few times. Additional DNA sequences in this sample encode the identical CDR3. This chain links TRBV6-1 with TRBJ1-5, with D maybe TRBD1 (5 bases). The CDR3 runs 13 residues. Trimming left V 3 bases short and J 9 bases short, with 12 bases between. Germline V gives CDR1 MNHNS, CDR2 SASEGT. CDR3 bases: TGTGCCAGCAGTGACTGGGGGGACGGGCCCCAGCATTTT. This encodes CASSDWGDGPQHF.

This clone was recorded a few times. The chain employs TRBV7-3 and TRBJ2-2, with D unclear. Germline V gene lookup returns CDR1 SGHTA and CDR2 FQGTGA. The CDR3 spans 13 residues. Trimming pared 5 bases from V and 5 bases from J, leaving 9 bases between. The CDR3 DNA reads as TGTGCCAGCAGCACCGGACCAACCGGGGAGCTGTTTTTT. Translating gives CASSTGPTGELFF.

The CDR3 nucleotides are TGTGCCTGGAGTCGGTCAGGGAGGACAGAGCAGTACTTC. It specifies CAWSRSGRTEQYF. This sequence joins TRBV30 and TRBJ2-7, with D tentatively TRBD2 (6 bases). V shed 2 bases and J shed 7 bases, with 15 bases lying between them. The CDR3 has 13 residues. Per the germline V gene, CDR1 is GTSNPN and CDR2 is SVGIG (reference sequence).

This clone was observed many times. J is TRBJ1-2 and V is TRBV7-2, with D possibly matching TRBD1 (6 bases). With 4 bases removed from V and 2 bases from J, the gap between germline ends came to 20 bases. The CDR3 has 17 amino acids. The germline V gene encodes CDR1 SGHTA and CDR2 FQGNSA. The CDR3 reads CASSSRGSPSSNYGYTF. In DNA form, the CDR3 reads TGTGCCAGCAGCTCGAGGGGGAGCCCTTCGTCGAACTATGGCTACACCTTC.

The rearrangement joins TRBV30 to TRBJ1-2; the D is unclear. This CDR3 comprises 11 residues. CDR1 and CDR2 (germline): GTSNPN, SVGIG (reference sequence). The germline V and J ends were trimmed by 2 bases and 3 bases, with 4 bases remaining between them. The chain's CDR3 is CAWSKDYGYTF. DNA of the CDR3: TGTGCCTGGAGTAAGGACTATGGCTACACCTTC. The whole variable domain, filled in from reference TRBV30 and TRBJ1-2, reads SQTIHQWPATLVQPVGSPLSLECTVEGTSNPNLYWYRQAAGRGLQLLFYSVGIGQISSEVPQNLSASRPQDRQFILSSKKLLLSDSGFYLCAWSKDYGYTFGSGTRLTVV.

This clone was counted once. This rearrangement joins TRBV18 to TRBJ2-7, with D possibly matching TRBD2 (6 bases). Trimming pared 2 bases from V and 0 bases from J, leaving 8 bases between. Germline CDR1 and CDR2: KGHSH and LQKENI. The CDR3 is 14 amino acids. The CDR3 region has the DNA TGTGCCAGCTCACCAGCCGGGAGCTCCTACGAGCAGTACTTC. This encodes CASSPAGSSYEQYF.

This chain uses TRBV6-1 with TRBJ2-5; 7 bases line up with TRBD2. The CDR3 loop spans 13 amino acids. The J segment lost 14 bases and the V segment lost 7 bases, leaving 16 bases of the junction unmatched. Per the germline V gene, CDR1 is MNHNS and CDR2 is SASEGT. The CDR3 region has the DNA TGTGCCAGCACCTCTAGCGGACAAGAGACCCCTTACTTC. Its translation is CASTSSGQETPYF.

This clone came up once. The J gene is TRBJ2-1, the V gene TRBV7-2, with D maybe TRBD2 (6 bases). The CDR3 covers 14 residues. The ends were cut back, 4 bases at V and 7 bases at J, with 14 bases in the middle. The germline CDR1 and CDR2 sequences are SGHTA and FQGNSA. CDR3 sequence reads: CASSSLASVNEQFF. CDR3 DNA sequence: TGTGCCAGCAGCTCGCTAGCGTCAGTAAATGAGCAGTTCTTC.

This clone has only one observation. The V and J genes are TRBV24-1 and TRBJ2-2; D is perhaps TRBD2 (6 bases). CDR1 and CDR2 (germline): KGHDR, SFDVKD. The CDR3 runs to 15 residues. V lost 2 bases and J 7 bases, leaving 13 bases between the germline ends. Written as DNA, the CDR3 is TGTGCCACCAGTGATTCAGGACCGGGGGACGGGGAGCTGTTTTTT. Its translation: CATSDSGPGDGELFF.

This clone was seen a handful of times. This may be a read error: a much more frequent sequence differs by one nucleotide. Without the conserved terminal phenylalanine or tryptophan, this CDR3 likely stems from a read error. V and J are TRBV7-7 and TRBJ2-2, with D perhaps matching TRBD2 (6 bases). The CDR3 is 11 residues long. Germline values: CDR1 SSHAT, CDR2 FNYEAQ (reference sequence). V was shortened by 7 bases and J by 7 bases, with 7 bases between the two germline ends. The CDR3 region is CASTGSGELFL. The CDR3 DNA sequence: TGTGCCAGCACCGGGAGCGGGGAGCTGTTTCTT.

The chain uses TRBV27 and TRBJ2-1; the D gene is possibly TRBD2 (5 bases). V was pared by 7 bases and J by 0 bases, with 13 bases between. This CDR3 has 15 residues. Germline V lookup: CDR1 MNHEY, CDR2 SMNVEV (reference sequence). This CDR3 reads CASISRTSSYNEQFF. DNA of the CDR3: TGTGCCAGCATTTCGCGTACTAGCTCCTACAATGAGCAGTTCTTC.

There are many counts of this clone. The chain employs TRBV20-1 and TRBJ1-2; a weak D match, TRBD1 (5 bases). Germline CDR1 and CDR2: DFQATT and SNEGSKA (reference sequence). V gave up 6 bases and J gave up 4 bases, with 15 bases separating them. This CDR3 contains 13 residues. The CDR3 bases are TGCAGTGCCCCGGGACGGCCCGTCTATGGCTACACCTTC. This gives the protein CSAPGRPVYGYTF.

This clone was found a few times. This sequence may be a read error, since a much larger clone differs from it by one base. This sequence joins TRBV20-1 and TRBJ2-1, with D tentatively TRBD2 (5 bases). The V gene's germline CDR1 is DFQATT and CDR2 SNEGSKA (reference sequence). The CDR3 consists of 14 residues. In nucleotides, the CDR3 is TGCAGCGCGGGTACCCCCAGCCCCTACAATGAGCAGTTCTTC. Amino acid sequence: CSAGTPSPYNEQFF.

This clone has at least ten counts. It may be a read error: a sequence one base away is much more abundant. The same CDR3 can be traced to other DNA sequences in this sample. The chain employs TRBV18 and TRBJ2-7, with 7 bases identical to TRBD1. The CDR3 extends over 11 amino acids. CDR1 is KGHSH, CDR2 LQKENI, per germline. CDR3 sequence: CASSTGDEQYF. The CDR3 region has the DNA TGCGCCAGCTCAACAGGGGACGAGCAGTACTTC.

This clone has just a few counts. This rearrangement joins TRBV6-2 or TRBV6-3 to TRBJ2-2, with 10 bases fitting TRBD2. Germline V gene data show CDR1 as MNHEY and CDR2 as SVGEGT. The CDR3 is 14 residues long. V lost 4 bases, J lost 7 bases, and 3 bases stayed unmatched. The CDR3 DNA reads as TGTGCCAGCAGTTCAGGACTAGCGGTCGGGGAGCTGTTTTTT. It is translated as CASSSGLAVGELFF.

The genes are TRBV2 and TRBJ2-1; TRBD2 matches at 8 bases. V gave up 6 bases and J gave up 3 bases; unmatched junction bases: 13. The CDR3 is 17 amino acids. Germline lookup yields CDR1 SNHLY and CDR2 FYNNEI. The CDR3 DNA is TGTGCCAGCAGACGAAACCGACTAGCGCTACTCTACAATGAGCAGTTCTTC. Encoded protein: CASRRNRLALLYNEQFF.

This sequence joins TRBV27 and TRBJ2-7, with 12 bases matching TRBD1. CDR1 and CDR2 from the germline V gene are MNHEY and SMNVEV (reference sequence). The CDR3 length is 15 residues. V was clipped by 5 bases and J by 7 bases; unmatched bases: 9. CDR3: CASSTGTGGIVEQYF. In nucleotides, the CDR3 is TGTGCCAGCAGTACTGGGACAGGGGGCATCGTTGAGCAGTACTTC.

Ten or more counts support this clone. The CDR3 sequence is CASSLGRDYGYTF. CDR3 DNA sequence: TGTGCCAGCAGCTTAGGCAGGGACTATGGCTACACCTTC. The V call is TRBV7-9, the J call TRBJ1-2; perhaps TRBD1 as D (5 bases). CDR1 SEHNR and CDR2 FQNEAQ come from the germline V gene (reference sequence). The CDR3 runs to 13 residues. Trimming stripped 1 base from V and 3 bases from J, with 6 bases between.